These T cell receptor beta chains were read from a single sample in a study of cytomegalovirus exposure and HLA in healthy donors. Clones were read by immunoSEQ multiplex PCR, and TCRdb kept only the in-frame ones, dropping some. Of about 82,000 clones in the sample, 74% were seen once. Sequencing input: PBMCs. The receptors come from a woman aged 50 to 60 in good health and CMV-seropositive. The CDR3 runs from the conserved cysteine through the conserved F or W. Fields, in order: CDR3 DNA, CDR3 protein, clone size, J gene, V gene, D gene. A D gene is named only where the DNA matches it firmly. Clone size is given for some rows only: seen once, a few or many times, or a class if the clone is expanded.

DNA: TGTGCCAGCAGTTGGGGACAGCTTCTTGCTGAAACCTTC; CDR3: CASSWGQLLAETF; size: .; J: TRBJ1-2; V: TRBV28; D: TRBD1
DNA: TGTGCCAGCAGTTACGTTCAGGGTTACGACACTGAAGCTTTCTTT; CDR3: CASSYVQGYDTEAFF; size: .; J: TRBJ1-1; V: TRBV6-5; D: .
DNA: TGTTCCAGCAGCTTATCAGGGAATGAGCAGTTCTTC; CDR3: CSSSLSGNEQFF; size: few; J: TRBJ2-1; V: TRBV7-9; D: .
DNA: TGTGCCAGCAGTCGAGACAGGGGGCTGAACACTGAAGCTTTCTTT; CDR3: CASSRDRGLNTEAFF; size: .; J: TRBJ1-1; V: TRBV4-2; D: TRBD1
DNA: TGTGCCAGCGGCCGGACAGGGGGTACCAATCAGCCCCAGCATTTT; CDR3: CASGRTGGTNQPQHF; size: once; J: TRBJ1-5; V: TRBV6-5; D: TRBD1
DNA: TGTGCCAGCAGTGAAGGGTGGAGTAGAACAAACATTCAGTACTTC; CDR3: CASSEGWSRTNIQYF; size: .; J: TRBJ2-4; V: TRBV6-1; D: .
DNA: TGTGCCAGCAGCTTGGGGGGGCGCGGAATTTACGAGCAGTACTTC; CDR3: CASSLGGRGIYEQYF; size: .; J: TRBJ2-7; V: TRBV4-2; D: .
DNA: TGTGCCAGCAGCTTGGGGCCGGGACAGGCCCTCTACGAGCAGTACTTC; CDR3: CASSLGPGQALYEQYF; size: .; J: TRBJ2-7; V: TRBV5-4; D: TRBD1
DNA: TGTGCCAGCAGCCGTGACAGGGGATCAGATACGCAGTATTTT; CDR3: CASSRDRGSDTQYF; size: .; J: TRBJ2-3; V: TRBV7-8; D: TRBD1
DNA: TGCGCCAGCAGTGGCTTTACTAGCGGGAGGGCCACAGATACGCAGTATTTT; CDR3: CASSGFTSGRATDTQYF; size: .; J: TRBJ2-3; V: TRBV10-1; D: TRBD2
DNA: TGCAGCGTTGCCAGACAGGTATCCGGGGAGCTGTTTTTT; CDR3: CSVARQVSGELFF; size: once; J: TRBJ2-2; V: TRBV29-1; D: .
DNA: TGTGCCAGCTCACCACTACAAGACTCTGGAAACACCATATATTTT; CDR3: CASSPLQDSGNTIYF; size: .; J: TRBJ1-3; V: TRBV18; D: .
DNA: TGTGCCAGCAGCTTGTCCCCTAGCGGATTCACAGATACGCAGTATTTT; CDR3: CASSLSPSGFTDTQYF; size: .; J: TRBJ2-3; V: TRBV5-4; D: TRBD2
DNA: TGTGCCAGCAGTTTATACCAGCGGGCTAGGCTTAGCTCCTACAATGAGCAGTTCTTC; CDR3: CASSLYQRARLSSYNEQFF; size: few; J: TRBJ2-1; V: TRBV28; D: .
DNA: TGTGCCAGCAGCCGGACAGGGTCGGGCCAGCCCCAGCATTTT; CDR3: CASSRTGSGQPQHF; size: .; J: TRBJ1-5; V: TRBV5-4; D: TRBD1
DNA: TGTGCCAGCAGCTTTGCGGTCGGATCCATGAACACTGAAGCTTTCTTT; CDR3: CASSFAVGSMNTEAFF; size: .; J: TRBJ1-1; V: TRBV7-8; D: .
DNA: TGTGCCAGCAGCCGGGGACAGTTCAATCAGCCCCAGCATTTT; CDR3: CASSRGQFNQPQHF; size: .; J: TRBJ1-5; V: TRBV7-2; D: TRBD1
DNA: TGTGCCAGCAGTGAAACAGGGTTTGGCTACACCTTC; CDR3: CASSETGFGYTF; size: .; J: TRBJ1-2; V: TRBV6-1; D: .
DNA: TGCGCCCATGGGACAGGGGGAAAATACGAGCAGTACTTC; CDR3: CAHGTGGKYEQYF; size: .; J: TRBJ2-7; V: TRBV23-1; D: TRBD1
DNA: TGTGCCAGCAGATCGGGAGGGAAGGCAGATACGCAGTATTTT; CDR3: CASRSGGKADTQYF; size: .; J: TRBJ2-3; V: TRBV25-1; D: TRBD2
DNA: TGTGCTAGTGGTTTAACAAGGGGCTATATCACTGAAGCTTTCTTT; CDR3: CASGLTRGYITEAFF; size: .; J: TRBJ1-1; V: TRBV12-5; D: .
DNA: TGCGCCAGCCAGACAGGGAGTTACCCTCTAGGCTACGAGCAGTACTTC; CDR3: CASQTGSYPLGYEQYF; size: .; J: TRBJ2-7; V: TRBV23-1; D: TRBD1
DNA: TGTGCCAGCAGTTTCCCGGGGACAACGGGGACCGGGGAGCTGTTTTTT; CDR3: CASSFPGTTGTGELFF; size: .; J: TRBJ2-2; V: TRBV28; D: .
DNA: TGTGCCTGGAGTGTACGCAGGGGAAACACTGAAGCTTTCTTT; CDR3: CAWSVRRGNTEAFF; size: once; J: TRBJ1-1; V: TRBV30; D: .
DNA: TGTGCCAGCAGCCAAGTGCTCCCCGGAGTGAGAGAAAAACTGTTTTTT; CDR3: CASSQVLPGVREKLFF; size: .; J: TRBJ1-4; V: TRBV4-2; D: .
DNA: TGTGCCAGCAGTTTGACAGTTCTCCCCTCTGGAAACACCATATATTTT; CDR3: CASSLTVLPSGNTIYF; size: .; J: TRBJ1-3; V: TRBV6-5; D: .
DNA: TGTGCCGGTAGGACAGGCTACAATGAGCAGTTCTTC; CDR3: CAGRTGYNEQFF; size: .; J: TRBJ2-1; V: TRBV6-1; D: TRBD1
DNA: TGTGCCACCAGCAGAGGTCGCGGGGTTGAGGCAGATACGCAGTATTTT; CDR3: CATSRGRGVEADTQYF; size: few; J: TRBJ2-3; V: TRBV15; D: .
DNA: TGTGCCAGCAGAAAACAGGGCATGAACACTGAAGCTTTCTTT; CDR3: CASRKQGMNTEAFF; size: .; J: TRBJ1-1; V: TRBV6-6; D: .
DNA: TGTGCCAGCAGCTTAGAGGAGGGGGCCACGAGGACTGAAGCTTTCTTT; CDR3: CASSLEEGATRTEAFF; size: .; J: TRBJ1-1; V: TRBV13; D: TRBD1
DNA: TGTGCCAGCAGGGTACTCTTCCAAGGGGTGGATGGCTACACCTTC; CDR3: CASRVLFQGVDGYTF; size: .; J: TRBJ1-2; V: TRBV28; D: .
DNA: TGTGCCAGCAGTTGGGATTCCGGGGACACAGATACGCAGTATTTT; CDR3: CASSWDSGDTDTQYF; size: .; J: TRBJ2-3; V: TRBV28; D: .
DNA: TGCGCCAGCAGCTTGGTGACAGCGAACGAGCAGTACTTC; CDR3: CASSLVTANEQYF; size: .; J: TRBJ2-7; V: TRBV5-1; D: .
DNA: TGTGCCAGCTCACCCCTGACAGGGGGCCACGAGCAGTACTTC; CDR3: CASSPLTGGHEQYF; size: .; J: TRBJ2-7; V: TRBV18; D: TRBD1
DNA: TGTGCCATCAGTGAATGGCGGGAGGACAATGAGCAGTTCTTC; CDR3: CAISEWREDNEQFF; size: few; J: TRBJ2-1; V: TRBV10-3; D: TRBD2
DNA: TGTGCCAGCAGCCTGTGGACGACTAGCGTACTCACCGGGGAGCTGTTTTTT; CDR3: CASSLWTTSVLTGELFF; size: .; J: TRBJ2-2; V: TRBV5-6; D: TRBD2
DNA: TGTGCCAGCAGTGGGGACAGGGGGCGATCTGGGGCCAACGTCCTGACTTTC; CDR3: CASSGDRGRSGANVLTF; size: .; J: TRBJ2-6; V: TRBV6-1; D: TRBD1
DNA: TGCGCCAGCAGTGATCCAGGGTATACTACGCAGTATTTT; CDR3: CASSDPGYTTQYF; size: .; J: TRBJ2-3; V: TRBV10-1; D: .
DNA: TGTGCCAGCAGTTCCACCGCGGGGGTCAATGAGCAGTTCTTC; CDR3: CASSSTAGVNEQFF; size: .; J: TRBJ2-1; V: TRBV6-5; D: TRBD2
DNA: TGTGCCAGCAGGGTGGGACAGGGGGCTTACTATGGCTACACCTTC; CDR3: CASRVGQGAYYGYTF; size: .; J: TRBJ1-2; V: TRBV2; D: TRBD1
DNA: TGTGCCAGCAGTCCTCGACTAGCGGGAGACCGCGAGCAGTACTTC; CDR3: CASSPRLAGDREQYF; size: few; J: TRBJ2-7; V: TRBV27; D: TRBD2
DNA: TGTGCCAGCAGCCCGTTCCCCGGGGAGCTGTTTTTT; CDR3: CASSPFPGELFF; size: .; J: TRBJ2-2; V: TRBV11-2; D: .
DNA: TGTGCCAGCAGTGTTGAAAGCGGCACAGATACGCAGTATTTT; CDR3: CASSVESGTDTQYF; size: .; J: TRBJ2-3; V: TRBV6-1; D: .
DNA: TGTGCCAGCAGCCAAGCGGGGGGCTACGAGCAGTACTTC; CDR3: CASSQAGGYEQYF; size: .; J: TRBJ2-7; V: TRBV14; D: TRBD2